This record looks at one TCR beta chain sequence and its context. No antigen is known for it. In the PCR, 60 Vbeta and 13 Jbeta primers were used. Original handling: Unique TCR beta chains totaled 80 million to 100 million in a later count, with roughly 11 million of them shared. The protocol was immunoSEQ multiplex PCR, while the TCRdb copy is restricted to in-frame clones and leaves out a portion. That table furnishes V, J and clone size, whereas the DNA furnished D and trimming. The table records approximately 170,000 clones, around 75% of them present only once. V trimming: 4 bases; J trimming: 4 bases; junction bases outside the gene matches: 8. This CDR3 region has 15 residues. CDR1 and CDR2 (germline): SGHNT, YYREEE (reference sequence). This sample is drawn from a study of cytomegalovirus exposure and HLA in healthy donors. Findings and caveats of the study: Presence/absence analyses assumed roughly uniform sequencing depth across donors, which may not hold.

The sequence came from a man younger than 35 in good health and CMV-seropositive. The chain links TRBV5-4 to TRBJ2-1, with 7 bases aligning to TRBD2. Sequences were obtained from PBMCs. In nucleotides, the CDR3 is TGTGCCAGCAGCCCCCCCCAGCGGGGTTACAATGAGCAGTTCTTC. It translates to CASSPPQRGYNEQFF.